This entry concerns a single T cell receptor beta chain. Its antigen is unknown. RNA was extracted from bulk tissue without any cell sorting. Donors were chemotherapy-naive, newly diagnosed lung cancer surgical patients in China, August–late 2014. These data are taken from a study of tumor and adjacent non-tumor tissue in lung cancer. The wider study: Histology: around 13 adenocarcinoma, a couple of squamous cell carcinoma, 1 small cell lung cancer. Aged about 30 to 76 years, patients included about 11 men and roughly 5 women with stage I to III disease.

A modified ARM-PCR protocol with three rounds of nested PCR amplified TCRbeta. From the multiplex PCR reads, TCRdb called clonotypes with MiXCR, one entry per CDR3 protein. The table has more than 120,000 distinct CDR3 sequences, approximately 70% seen once. The study's findings and limits: In normal lung, the top 100 clones were significantly more dominant than in tumor.

The germline CDR1 and CDR2 sequences are SGHDT and YYEEEE. This CDR3 spans 15 amino acids. With 1 base removed from V and 2 bases from J, the gap between germline ends came to 12 bases. The sample was lung tumor tissue. The chain carries TRBV5-6 and TRBJ2-5; D is unclear. The receptor's source is a man aged 55 to 70 with small cell lung cancer. Written as DNA, the CDR3 is TGTGCCAGCAGCTTGTACGGGCCCCTTCAAGAGACCCAGTACTTC. It yields the protein CASSLYGPLQETQYF.